These T cell receptor beta chains were read from a single sample in a study of PD-L1 blockade in urothelial cancer. The assay was immunoSEQ multiplex PCR, and TCRdb's table has in-frame clones only and misses some. There are about 88,000 clones in the sample; approximately 88% occur only once, and 0.97% lies in the top ten. Sequencing used PBMCs, obtained around atezolizumab (anti-PD-L1) treatment. The receptors were sampled from a woman older than 75 with urothelial cancer. Both conserved end residues are part of each CDR3. D genes are given only for firm matches. The size entry is marked missing in some rows and otherwise reads once, few, many or a size class.

CDR3 DNA: TGTGCCAGCAGACCCGGGGCTAGCGGGAGGGCCTACGAGCAGTACTTC
CDR3 protein: CASRPGASGRAYEQYF
D gene: TRBD2
J gene: TRBJ2-7
V gene: TRBV27
CDR3 length: 16
clone size: NA

CDR3 DNA: TGCGCCAGCAGCCCCGGTGGAGGAGCAGGCGTTGGTTCTGGAAACACCATATATTTT
CDR3 protein: CASSPGGGAGVGSGNTIYF
D gene: NA
J gene: TRBJ1-3
V gene: TRBV10-1
CDR3 length: 19
clone size: NA

CDR3 DNA: TGTGCCAGCTCACCGTTGGACACAGGGGGCAACTATGGCTACACCTTC
CDR3 protein: CASSPLDTGGNYGYTF
D gene: TRBD1
J gene: TRBJ1-2
V gene: TRBV18
CDR3 length: 16
clone size: NA

CDR3 DNA: TGTGCCAGCAGTTTCGGGACAGGGGGTCACAATGAGCAGTTCTTC
CDR3 protein: CASSFGTGGHNEQFF
D gene: TRBD1
J gene: TRBJ2-1
V gene: TRBV27
CDR3 length: 15
clone size: NA

CDR3 DNA: TGCGCCAGCAGGAGGAAAGGGGAATCTAGCACAGATACGCAGTATTTT
CDR3 protein: CASRRKGESSTDTQYF
D gene: NA
J gene: TRBJ2-3
V gene: TRBV5-1
CDR3 length: 16
clone size: NA

CDR3 DNA: TGCGCCAGCACAGAAAGTAGCGCGAGCACAGATACGCAGTATTTT
CDR3 protein: CASTESSASTDTQYF
D gene: NA
J gene: TRBJ2-3
V gene: TRBV10-2
CDR3 length: 15
clone size: NA

CDR3 DNA: TGCGCCAGCAGCTTGTCAAGTGCTAGCGGGGCCGGGGAGCTGTTTTTT
CDR3 protein: CASSLSSASGAGELFF
D gene: TRBD2
J gene: TRBJ2-2
V gene: TRBV5-1
CDR3 length: 16
clone size: NA

CDR3 DNA: TGTGCCAGCAGCCCCCCCGGGGTCTATGGCTACACCTTC
CDR3 protein: CASSPPGVYGYTF
D gene: NA
J gene: TRBJ1-2
V gene: TRBV5-6
CDR3 length: 13
clone size: few

CDR3 DNA: TGCGCCAGCAGCTTGGAGGGACAGCTGTCTGGGGCCAACGTCCTGACTTTC
CDR3 protein: CASSLEGQLSGANVLTF
D gene: TRBD1
J gene: TRBJ2-6
V gene: TRBV5-1
CDR3 length: 17
clone size: NA

CDR3 DNA: TGTGCCAGCAGCCCCCTTATGAGGGGGTCCGACTATGGCTACACCTTC
CDR3 protein: CASSPLMRGSDYGYTF
D gene: NA
J gene: TRBJ1-2
V gene: TRBV7-6
CDR3 length: 16
clone size: NA

CDR3 DNA: TGTGCCACCAGCAGAAGAACCACCCAAAGCGGAGAGCAGTTCTTC
CDR3 protein: CATSRRTTQSGEQFF
D gene: NA
J gene: TRBJ2-1
V gene: TRBV15
CDR3 length: 15
clone size: NA

CDR3 DNA: TGTGCCTGGAGGGAAGGAGGAGCCTATGGCTACACCTTC
CDR3 protein: CAWREGGAYGYTF
D gene: NA
J gene: TRBJ1-2
V gene: TRBV30
CDR3 length: 13
clone size: once

CDR3 DNA: TGCAGCGTTGCAACAGGGTCGGAACAGCCCCAGCATTTT
CDR3 protein: CSVATGSEQPQHF
D gene: NA
J gene: TRBJ1-5
V gene: TRBV29-1
CDR3 length: 13
clone size: once

CDR3 DNA: TGTGCCAGCAGTGGTGGTCCGGGAAGAGATCGGGATGGCTACACCTTC
CDR3 protein: CASSGGPGRDRDGYTF
D gene: NA
J gene: TRBJ1-2
V gene: TRBV2
CDR3 length: 16
clone size: NA

CDR3 DNA: TGTGCCATCAGCGCATTTGGGGGGGACAGGAGCTACTATGGCTACACCTTC
CDR3 protein: CAISAFGGDRSYYGYTF
D gene: TRBD1
J gene: TRBJ1-2
V gene: TRBV10-3
CDR3 length: 17
clone size: NA

CDR3 DNA: TGTGCCAGCAGCTTTGAGGGCAATCAGCCCCAGCATTTT
CDR3 protein: CASSFEGNQPQHF
D gene: NA
J gene: TRBJ1-5
V gene: TRBV7-9
CDR3 length: 13
clone size: few

CDR3 DNA: TGTGCCAGCAGCGTAGGGGCAGTCCCGGGGACTAGTGGACAGAATGAGCAGTTCTTC
CDR3 protein: CASSVGAVPGTSGQNEQFF
D gene: TRBD2
J gene: TRBJ2-1
V gene: TRBV9
CDR3 length: 19
clone size: NA

CDR3 DNA: TGTGCCAGCAAATACAGGGGGGGGGAGGGTGGCTACACCTTC
CDR3 protein: CASKYRGGEGGYTF
D gene: TRBD1
J gene: TRBJ1-2
V gene: TRBV27
CDR3 length: 14
clone size: NA

CDR3 DNA: TGTGCCAGCAGCTTAGCGCATTTTAGCGGGAGGGGAGGGGCCAAAAACATTCAGTACTTC
CDR3 protein: CASSLAHFSGRGGAKNIQYF
D gene: TRBD2
J gene: TRBJ2-4
V gene: TRBV7-2
CDR3 length: 20
clone size: NA

CDR3 DNA: TGTGCCATCAGGGGACTAGCAACGTCAAATGAGCAGTTCTTC
CDR3 protein: CAIRGLATSNEQFF
D gene: TRBD2
J gene: TRBJ2-1
V gene: TRBV10-3
CDR3 length: 14
clone size: NA

CDR3 DNA: TGTGCCAGCAGCCAGACTAGCGGGAGTACGAGAGTGGAGTACGAGCAGTACTTC
CDR3 protein: CASSQTSGSTRVEYEQYF
D gene: TRBD2
J gene: TRBJ2-7
V gene: TRBV11-2
CDR3 length: 18
clone size: NA

CDR3 DNA: TGTGCCAGCAGCTTAGGGACTAGCGGGAGAGCAGATACGCAGTATTTT
CDR3 protein: CASSLGTSGRADTQYF
D gene: TRBD2
J gene: TRBJ2-3
V gene: TRBV7-7
CDR3 length: 16
clone size: once

CDR3 DNA: TGTGCCAGCAGTACCGTAGCGGTAGCGGAGCTGTTTTTT
CDR3 protein: CASSTVAVAELFF
D gene: NA
J gene: TRBJ2-2
V gene: TRBV28
CDR3 length: 13
clone size: NA

CDR3 DNA: TGTGCCAGCAGTTTACCCCGGTGGGGCTCGATGGGGAATGAGCAGTTCTTC
CDR3 protein: CASSLPRWGSMGNEQFF
D gene: NA
J gene: TRBJ2-1
V gene: TRBV28
CDR3 length: 17
clone size: NA

CDR3 DNA: TGCGCCAGCAGCTTGGCCCGGACAGAAGAGACCCAGTACTTC
CDR3 protein: CASSLARTEETQYF
D gene: NA
J gene: TRBJ2-5
V gene: TRBV5-1
CDR3 length: 14
clone size: NA

CDR3 DNA: TGTGCCTGGAGTGCGGGATTGGAGACCCAGTACTTC
CDR3 protein: CAWSAGLETQYF
D gene: NA
J gene: TRBJ2-5
V gene: TRBV30
CDR3 length: 12
clone size: NA

CDR3 DNA: TGCGCCAGCAGCTCCGAGAGACGGAGCTACAATGAGCAGTTCTTC
CDR3 protein: CASSSERRSYNEQFF
D gene: NA
J gene: TRBJ2-1
V gene: TRBV5-1
CDR3 length: 15
clone size: NA

CDR3 DNA: TGTGCCAGCAGCCCCCGCGACAGGGGGAGGAGAGAGCAGTACTTC
CDR3 protein: CASSPRDRGRREQYF
D gene: TRBD1
J gene: TRBJ2-7
V gene: TRBV2
CDR3 length: 15
clone size: few

CDR3 DNA: TGTGCCAGCAGCGAATCAGGGAACGAGCAGTACTTC
CDR3 protein: CASSESGNEQYF
D gene: NA
J gene: TRBJ2-7
V gene: TRBV9
CDR3 length: 12
clone size: NA

CDR3 DNA: TGTGCCAGCAGTTTAGGGACAGGCGTCAATGGCTACACCTTC
CDR3 protein: CASSLGTGVNGYTF
D gene: TRBD1
J gene: TRBJ1-2
V gene: TRBV28
CDR3 length: 14
clone size: NA

CDR3 DNA: TGTGCCAGCAGCGCAGCTGGGGCTACTGCAGAACAGGGGGCTGGCTACACCTTC
CDR3 protein: CASSAAGATAEQGAGYTF
D gene: TRBD1
J gene: TRBJ1-2
V gene: TRBV9
CDR3 length: 18
clone size: NA

CDR3 DNA: TGTGCCAGCAGTGAAACAGTGAGCTCCTACAATGAGCAGTTCTTC
CDR3 protein: CASSETVSSYNEQFF
D gene: NA
J gene: TRBJ2-1
V gene: TRBV28
CDR3 length: 15
clone size: NA

CDR3 DNA: TGTGCCAGCAGCCAAGATAGCGGGAGTTGGAATGAGCAGTTCTTC
CDR3 protein: CASSQDSGSWNEQFF
D gene: TRBD2
J gene: TRBJ2-1
V gene: TRBV14
CDR3 length: 15
clone size: NA

CDR3 DNA: TGTGCCAGCAGTCATCCCCCCGAGGGGAGCGGGACGCCTTACGAGCAGTACTTC
CDR3 protein: CASSHPPEGSGTPYEQYF
D gene: TRBD2
J gene: TRBJ2-7
V gene: TRBV2
CDR3 length: 18
clone size: few

CDR3 DNA: TGTGCCAGTAGCCCCACCCTAGCGGGAGCCTACGAGCAGTACTTC
CDR3 protein: CASSPTLAGAYEQYF
D gene: TRBD2
J gene: TRBJ2-7
V gene: TRBV19
CDR3 length: 15
clone size: NA

CDR3 DNA: TGTGCCAGCAGTTACTCCGGGAGTTCCTACGAGCAGTACTTC
CDR3 protein: CASSYSGSSYEQYF
D gene: NA
J gene: TRBJ2-7
V gene: TRBV6-5
CDR3 length: 14
clone size: NA

CDR3 DNA: TGTGCCACTGGGGCGGGACAAGAGACCCAGTACTTC
CDR3 protein: CATGAGQETQYF
D gene: NA
J gene: TRBJ2-5
V gene: TRBV10-3
CDR3 length: 12
clone size: NA

CDR3 DNA: TGTGCCAGCAGCACCGACAGGAGGATAGGCTATGGCTACACCTTC
CDR3 protein: CASSTDRRIGYGYTF
D gene: NA
J gene: TRBJ1-2
V gene: TRBV7-9
CDR3 length: 15
clone size: NA

CDR3 DNA: TGTGCCAGCAGAACTAGCGGGAGGGCCGAAGATACGCAGTATTTT
CDR3 protein: CASRTSGRAEDTQYF
D gene: TRBD2
J gene: TRBJ2-3
V gene: TRBV6-1
CDR3 length: 15
clone size: NA

CDR3 DNA: TGTGCCAGCAGTAACACAGGGGCGCAGGAGGGAGCTTTCTTT
CDR3 protein: CASSNTGAQEGAFF
D gene: TRBD1
J gene: TRBJ1-1
V gene: TRBV6-4
CDR3 length: 14
clone size: NA

CDR3 DNA: TGTGCCAGTAGCCCCCCCTTAGGGACAGGGGAAACCTACGAGCAGTACTTC
CDR3 protein: CASSPPLGTGETYEQYF
D gene: TRBD1
J gene: TRBJ2-7
V gene: TRBV19
CDR3 length: 17
clone size: NA

CDR3 DNA: TGTGCCACCAGCACTTCAGCGGGAGGGTACAATGAGCAGTTCTTC
CDR3 protein: CATSTSAGGYNEQFF
D gene: TRBD2
J gene: TRBJ2-1
V gene: TRBV15
CDR3 length: 15
clone size: NA

CDR3 DNA: TGTGCCAGCAGTCCCTACCCCGGGACAGGGTATAGTGTATACAATGAGCAGTTCTTC
CDR3 protein: CASSPYPGTGYSVYNEQFF
D gene: TRBD1
J gene: TRBJ2-1
V gene: TRBV28
CDR3 length: 19
clone size: once

CDR3 DNA: TGCGCCAGCAGCTTGGTTACTAGCGGAGGGAGGGCCCAGTACTTC
CDR3 protein: CASSLVTSGGRAQYF
D gene: TRBD2
J gene: TRBJ2-5
V gene: TRBV5-1
CDR3 length: 15
clone size: few

CDR3 DNA: TGTGCCAGCAGTGAAGAGCGGCTAGCGGGAGGCCTCCGGCGCGAGCAGTACTTC
CDR3 protein: CASSEERLAGGLRREQYF
D gene: TRBD2
J gene: TRBJ2-7
V gene: TRBV6-1
CDR3 length: 18
clone size: once

CDR3 DNA: TGTGCCAGCAGTGAGACAGGGTTCAATCAGCCCCAGCATTTT
CDR3 protein: CASSETGFNQPQHF
D gene: TRBD1
J gene: TRBJ1-5
V gene: TRBV25-1
CDR3 length: 14
clone size: NA

CDR3 DNA: TGTGCCAGCAGCTCCCTGTGGACAGGACATAGCAATCAGCCCCAGCATTTT
CDR3 protein: CASSSLWTGHSNQPQHF
D gene: TRBD1
J gene: TRBJ1-5
V gene: TRBV5-5
CDR3 length: 17
clone size: NA

CDR3 DNA: TGTGCCAGCAGCCATCCTCTTGCGGGAGGGAGACTCTACGAGCAGTACTTC
CDR3 protein: CASSHPLAGGRLYEQYF
D gene: TRBD2
J gene: TRBJ2-7
V gene: TRBV7-6
CDR3 length: 17
clone size: NA